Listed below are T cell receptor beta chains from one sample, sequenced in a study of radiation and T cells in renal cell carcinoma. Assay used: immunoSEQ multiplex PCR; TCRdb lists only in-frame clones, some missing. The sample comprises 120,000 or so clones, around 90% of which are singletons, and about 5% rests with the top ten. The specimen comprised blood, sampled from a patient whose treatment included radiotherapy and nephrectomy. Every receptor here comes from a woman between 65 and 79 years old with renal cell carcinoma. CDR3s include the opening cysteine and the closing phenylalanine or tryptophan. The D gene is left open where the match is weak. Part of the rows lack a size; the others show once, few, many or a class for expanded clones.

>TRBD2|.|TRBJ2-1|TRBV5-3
CARNNLGTSGTYPTYNEQFF
TGTGCCAGAAACAACCTCGGGACTAGCGGGACCTACCCCACCTACAATGAGCAGTTCTTC
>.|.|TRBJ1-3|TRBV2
CASSEAGSSGNTIYF
TGTGCCAGCAGTGAGGCAGGGAGCTCTGGAAACACCATATATTTT
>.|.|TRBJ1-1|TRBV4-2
CASSQAGVSFDRNTEAFF
TGTGCCAGCAGCCAAGCTGGGGTCTCTTTTGATCGGAACACTGAAGCTTTCTTT
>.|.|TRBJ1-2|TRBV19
CASSIPLGTGYTF
TGTGCCAGTAGCATACCACTCGGGACTGGCTACACCTTC
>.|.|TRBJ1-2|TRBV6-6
CASTRTDNYGYTF
TGTGCCAGCACCCGGACAGATAACTATGGCTACACCTTC
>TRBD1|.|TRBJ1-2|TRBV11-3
CASSSPRGQINYGYTF
TGTGCCAGCAGCTCGCCGAGGGGACAGATTAACTATGGCTACACCTTC
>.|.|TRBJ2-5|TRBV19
CASSRGWGRETQYF
TGTGCCAGTAGCAGGGGCTGGGGAAGAGAGACCCAGTACTTC
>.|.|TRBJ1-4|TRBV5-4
CASSLDRLNEKLFF
TGTGCCAGCAGCTTGGACAGACTTAATGAAAAACTGTTTTTT
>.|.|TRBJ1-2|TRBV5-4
CASREGGRPFYGYTF
TGTGCCAGCAGGGAGGGGGGGCGCCCCTTCTATGGCTACACCTTC
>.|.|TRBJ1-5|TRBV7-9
CASSLGAGQPQHF
TGTGCCAGCAGCTTAGGAGCTGGACAGCCCCAGCATTTT
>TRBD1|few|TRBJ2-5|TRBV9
CASSAGQGGGETQYF
TGTGCCAGCAGCGCCGGACAGGGAGGTGGAGAGACCCAGTACTTC
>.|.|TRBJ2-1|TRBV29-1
CSVGWDFQNNEQFF
TGCAGCGTCGGTTGGGACTTCCAAAACAATGAGCAGTTCTTC
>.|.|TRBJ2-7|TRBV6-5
CASSYSPLGYEQYF
TGTGCCAGCAGTTACTCGCCTTTAGGCTACGAGCAGTACTTC
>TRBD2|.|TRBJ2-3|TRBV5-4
CASSLPGLAGGDTQYF
TGTGCCAGCAGCTTACCCGGACTAGCGGGGGGCGATACGCAGTATTTT
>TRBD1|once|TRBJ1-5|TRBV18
CASARTGWGSNQPQHF
TGTGCCAGCGCAAGGACAGGGTGGGGGAGCAATCAGCCCCAGCATTTT
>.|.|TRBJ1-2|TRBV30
CAWSVRQEVNYGYTF
TGTGCCTGGAGTGTACGACAGGAAGTGAACTATGGCTACACCTTC
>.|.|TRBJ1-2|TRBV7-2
CASSLGRMRSANYGYTF
TGTGCCAGCAGCTTAGGAAGGATGCGGTCAGCTAACTATGGCTACACCTTC
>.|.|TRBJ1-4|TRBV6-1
CASSRQATNEKLFF
TGTGCCAGCAGCCGACAGGCAACTAATGAAAAACTGTTTTTT
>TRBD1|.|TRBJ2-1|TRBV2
CASSEEQGAYNEQFF
TGTGCCAGCAGTGAAGAACAGGGGGCCTACAATGAGCAGTTCTTC
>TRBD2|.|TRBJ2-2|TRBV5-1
CASSLGASGTGELFF
TGCGCCAGCAGCTTGGGGGCTAGCGGCACCGGGGAGCTGTTTTTT
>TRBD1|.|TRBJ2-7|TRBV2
CASIPDREYEQYF
TGTGCCAGCATTCCTGACAGGGAATACGAGCAGTACTTC
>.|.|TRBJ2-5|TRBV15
CATEGFGEETQYF
TGTGCCACCGAAGGGTTCGGAGAAGAGACCCAGTACTTC
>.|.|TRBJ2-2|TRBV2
CASSKSNTGELFF
TGTGCCAGCAGTAAGTCGAACACCGGGGAGCTGTTTTTT
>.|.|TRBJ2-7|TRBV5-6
CASSLTPGPYYEQYF
TGTGCCAGCAGCTTGACCCCCGGACCTTACTACGAGCAGTACTTC
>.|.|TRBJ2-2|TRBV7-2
CASSLNSNEAGELFF
TGTGCCAGCAGCTTAAACTCGAACGAGGCCGGGGAGCTGTTTTTT
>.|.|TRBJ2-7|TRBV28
CASSLLSWEQYF
TGTGCCAGCAGTTTATTATCGTGGGAGCAGTACTTC
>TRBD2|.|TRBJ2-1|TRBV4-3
CASSQDERGGVSYNEQFF
TGCGCCAGCAGCCAAGATGAGCGGGGGGGCGTGTCCTACAATGAGCAGTTCTTC
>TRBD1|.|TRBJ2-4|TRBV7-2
CASSSTGAGAKNIQYF
TGTGCCAGCAGCTCTACAGGGGCGGGAGCCAAAAACATTCAGTACTTC
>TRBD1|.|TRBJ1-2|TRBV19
CASSTGQGALGDGYTF
TGTGCCAGTAGTACCGGACAGGGGGCGCTAGGAGATGGCTACACCTTC
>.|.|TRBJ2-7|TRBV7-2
CASSLEARGYEQYF
TGTGCCAGCAGCTTAGAGGCGAGGGGATACGAGCAGTACTTC
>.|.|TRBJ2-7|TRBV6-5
CASRRAGAYEQYF
TGTGCCAGCCGAAGGGCTGGCGCCTACGAGCAGTACTTC
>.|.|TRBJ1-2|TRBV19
CASSTRKQGPYGYTF
TGTGCCAGTAGTACCCGAAAACAGGGCCCCTATGGCTACACCTTC
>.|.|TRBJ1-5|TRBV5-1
CASSRDGSNQPQHF
TGCGCCAGCAGCCGCGACGGTAGCAATCAGCCCCAGCATTTT
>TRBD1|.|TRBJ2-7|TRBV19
CASNPTGGREQYF
TGTGCCAGTAACCCGACAGGGGGGCGCGAGCAGTACTTC
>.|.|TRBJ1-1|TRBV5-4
CASSLGGSTEAFF
TGTGCCAGCAGCTTGGGAGGGAGCACTGAAGCTTTCTTT
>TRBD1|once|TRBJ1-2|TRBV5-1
CASSLGTGYGYTF
TGCGCCAGCAGCTTAGGGACAGGGTATGGCTACACCTTC
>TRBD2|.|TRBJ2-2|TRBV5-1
CASSSLAGGPSRELFF
TGCGCCAGCAGCTCCTTAGCGGGGGGGCCATCCCGGGAGCTGTTTTTT
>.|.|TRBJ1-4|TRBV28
CASSLSQGGEKLFF
TGTGCCAGCAGTTTATCCCAGGGAGGAGAAAAACTGTTTTTT
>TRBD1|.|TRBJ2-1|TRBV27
CASRTGGNEQFF
TGTGCCAGCAGAACAGGGGGCAATGAGCAGTTCTTC
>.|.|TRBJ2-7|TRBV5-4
CASSLVMGGKEQYF
TGTGCCAGCAGCTTAGTCATGGGGGGAAAAGAGCAGTACTTC
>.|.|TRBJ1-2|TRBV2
CASSESGNYGYTF
TGTGCCAGCAGTGAAAGCGGGAACTATGGCTACACCTTC
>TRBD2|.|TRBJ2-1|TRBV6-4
CASSVDRGDEQFF
TGTGCCAGCAGTGTCGATCGGGGGGATGAGCAGTTCTTC
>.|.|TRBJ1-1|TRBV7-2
CASSWTRNTEAFF
TGTGCCAGCAGCTGGACAAGGAACACTGAAGCTTTCTTT
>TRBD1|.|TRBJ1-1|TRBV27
CATRTGGSEAFF
TGTGCCACAAGGACAGGGGGCTCTGAAGCTTTCTTT